The subject of this entry is one T cell receptor beta chain. One end of the junction fails to match germline, which may point to a read error. The sample belongs to a study of patients with pleural tuberculosis. TCRdb recomputed calls from the reads with MiXCR, one row per CDR3 protein. The sample comprises about 29,000 distinct CDR3 sequences, 18% of which are singletons, and about 4% rests with the top ten. Germline CDR1 and CDR2: SEHNR and FQNEAQ (reference sequence). CDR3 length: 18 residues. Sample: peripheral blood. The chain has TRBV7-9 and TRBJ1-1, with TRBD1 as a possible D gene (5 bases). The receptor comes from a human donor with pleural tuberculosis. CDR3 in DNA: TGTGCCATCAGCTTAGGTCGCAGGTCCAGGGAGCCGAACACTGAAGCTTTCTTT. Amino acid sequence: CAISLGRRSREPNTEAFF.